This TCR beta chain originates from a study of cytomegalovirus exposure and HLA in healthy donors. This PCR relied on a set of 60 Vbeta primers and 13 Jbeta primers. TCRdb's copy holds only in-frame clones and misses some; the assay was immunoSEQ multiplex PCR. Counted here are about 110,000 clones, roughly 73% occurring once; the ten biggest clones make up about 2.3%. V gave up 1 base and J gave up 4 bases, with 16 bases separating them. CDR1 is LNHDA, CDR2 SQIVND, per germline (reference sequence). The CDR3 sequence is 16 residues long. The clonotype originates from a man aged 40-49 years in good health and CMV-seronegative. Specimen: PBMCs. V and J are TRBV19 and TRBJ1-1; tentative D call: TRBD1 (6 bases). The CDR3, as DNA: TGTGCCAGTAGTATAGCAGGACAGCAGGGGTCCACTGAAGCTTTCTTT. This encodes CASSIAGQQGSTEAFF.